The 18 T cell receptor beta chains in this list originate from one sample, sequenced in a study of blood T cells in healthy people across ages. The second PCR ran roughly 6 to 12 cycles with a sample-barcoded 5' primer and J-beta primers. Via MiXCR, TCRdb re-called the 5' RACE reads, giving one row per CDR3 protein. The data contain roughly 730,000 distinct CDR3 sequences, more than 50% of them singletons. Sequenced input: blood. Every receptor here comes from a man in his forties in good health.

This chain joins TRBV7-2 and TRBJ1-4; 7 nucleotides match TRBD1. From germline, CDR1 is SGHTA and CDR2 FQGNSA. J was trimmed by 0 bases and V by 2 bases; bases with no gene match: 3. The CDR3 extends over 16 amino acids. The CDR3 nucleotides read TGTGCCAGCAGCTTAATAGGGGGCGCAACTAATGAAAAACTGTTTTTT. Translation: CASSLIGGATNEKLFF.

This clonotype was observed a single time. This chain joins TRBV7-2 and TRBJ1-2; TRBD1 aligns across 7 bases. V lost 5 bases to trimming and J lost 8 bases; unmatched junction nucleotides: 11. CDR1 and CDR2 from the germline V gene are SGHTA and FQGNSA. The CDR3 is 14 amino acids. The CDR3 is CASSQGGRGRGYTF. The CDR3 nucleotides are TGTGCCAGCAGCCAGGGGGGCAGGGGAAGGGGCTACACCTTC.

The chain uses TRBV29-1 and TRBJ2-7; 11 bases fit TRBD2. Germline CDR1 reads SQVTM; CDR2 reads ANQGSEA. The CDR3 runs 12 residues. V shed 7 bases, J shed 8 bases, and the junction held 7 bases outside the gene matches. CDR3 loop: CSGLAGRKKQYF. In nucleotides, the CDR3 is TGCAGCGGACTAGCGGGAAGGAAAAAGCAGTACTTC.

The chain joins TRBV7-2 to TRBJ2-5; D call uncertain. The CDR3 totals 14 residues. Germline V gene sequence: CDR1 SGHTA, CDR2 FQGNSA. V gave up 1 base and J gave up 5 bases, with 11 bases separating them. DNA of the CDR3: TGTGCCAGCAGCTTAGTCAGGACGGTGGAGACCCAGTACTTC. This gives the protein CASSLVRTVETQYF.

About this clonotype: A read error may account for a junction end that differs from germline. The chain has TRBV29-1 and TRBJ2-6; possible D gene TRBD2, 5 bases. CDR3 length: 15 residues. Germline CDR1 SQVTM, CDR2 ANQGSEA. The CDR3 DNA is TGTAGCGTTGGACGGGTGAGCTCTGGGGCCAACGTCCTGACTTTC. Amino acid sequence: CSVGRVSSGANVLTF. The whole variable domain, remainder taken from reference TRBV29-1 and TRBJ2-6, is SAVISQKPSRDICQRGTSLTIQCQVDSQVTMMFWYRQQPGQSLTLIATANQGSEATYESGFVIDKFPISRPNLTFSTLTVSNMSPEDSSIYLCSVGRVSSGANVLTFGAGSRLTVL.

CDR3: CASSLIAGATDGQFF. CDR3 DNA: TGTGCCAGCAGCTTAATCGCGGGAGCCACGGACGGGCAGTTCTTC. The chain uses TRBV7-3 and TRBJ2-1, with 7 bases identical to TRBD2. There are 15 residues in the CDR3. The ends lost 1 base at V and 12 bases at J; junction bases unmatched: 12. Germline V gene sequence: CDR1 SGHTA, CDR2 FQGTGA.

The rearrangement links TRBV3-1 to TRBJ1-2; D not resolved. Trimming stripped 1 base from V and 8 bases from J, with 17 bases between. The CDR3 extends over 15 amino acids. The V gene's germline CDR1 is LGHDT and CDR2 YNNKEL (reference sequence). The CDR3 loop reads CASSQALIPGGGYTF. CDR3 bases: TGTGCCAGCAGCCAAGCCCTAATCCCCGGTGGAGGCTACACCTTC.

The rearrangement joins TRBV21-1 to TRBJ2-1; TRBD1 is the table's D call and was not checked against the DNA. TRBV21-1 is a pseudogene segment. The CDR3 loop spans 18 amino acids. CDR3 coding DNA: TGTGCCAGCAGCAACAGACGGGGACAGGGAGGTGAATACAATGAGCAGTTCTTC. It translates to CASSNRRGQGGEYNEQFF.

The chain uses TRBV7-9 and TRBJ1-1; perhaps TRBD1 as D (6 bases). The CDR3 covers 13 residues. Deletions cut 5 bases from V and 10 bases from J, with 17 bases between. Germline V CDR1 and CDR2: SEHNR, FQNEAQ (reference sequence). The CDR3 loop is CASSAKQGGAAFF. CDR3 DNA: TGTGCCAGCAGCGCCAAACAGGGAGGGGCAGCTTTCTTT.

This chain links TRBV7-3 with TRBJ1-1, with a tentative D call TRBD1 (6 bases). The V and J ends lost 4 bases and 10 bases respectively, with 16 bases between them. Germline V gene lookup returns CDR1 SGHTA and CDR2 FQGTGA. The CDR3 runs 13 residues. The CDR3 coding sequence is TGTGCCAGCAGCTGGGGGGCGACAGGATTAGCTTTCTTT. This encodes CASSWGATGLAFF.

The CDR3 is CASRDNRGSVSYNEQYF. The CDR3 DNA reads TGTGCCAGCAGGGATAACAGGGGGTCGGTCTCCTACAATGAGCAGTACTTC. The chain combines TRBV28 with TRBJ2-7, with 8 nucleotides matching TRBD1. Germline CDR1 MDHEN, CDR2 SYDVKM. The J segment lost 7 bases and the V segment lost 6 bases, leaving 20 bases of the junction unmatched. The CDR3 runs to 17 residues. Looking up the rest from reference TRBV28 and TRBJ2-7 gives the full variable domain: DVKVTQSSRYLVKRTGEKVFLECVQDMDHENMFWYRQDPGLGLRLIYFSYDVKMKEKGDIPEGYSVSREKKERFSLILESASTNQTSMYLCASRDNRGSVSYNEQYFGPGTRLTVT.

The chain uses TRBV28 and TRBJ2-7; maybe TRBD1 (5 bases). CDR1 is MDHEN and CDR2 is SYDVKM in the germline V gene. Trimming stripped 3 bases from V and 4 bases from J, with 16 bases between. The CDR3 length is 15 residues. CDR3 sequence: CASSFGREGLYEQYF. Written as DNA, the CDR3 is TGTGCCAGCAGTTTTGGCAGGGAAGGGTTATACGAGCAGTACTTC.

Only a few counts were recorded for this clonotype. The chain links TRBV7-2 to TRBJ2-7; a possible D gene is TRBD1 (7 bases). V was cut by 2 bases and J by 5 bases, with 10 bases left in between. The CDR3 sequence is 13 residues long. Germline loops: CDR1 SGHTA, CDR2 FQGNSA. The CDR3 DNA sequence: TGTGCCAGCAGCTTACGCAGGGGGGACGAGCAGTACTTC. Its protein is CASSLRRGDEQYF.

The chain couples TRBV20-1 to TRBJ1-5, with D possibly being TRBD1 (6 bases). The CDR3 has 15 amino acids. Trimming shortened V by 2 bases and J by 1 base, and 12 bases separated the two germline ends. Germline V gene data show CDR1 as DFQATT and CDR2 as SNEGSKA (reference sequence). The CDR3 region is CSARPQGQSNQPQHF. Written as DNA, the CDR3 is TGCAGTGCTAGACCACAGGGCCAAAGCAATCAGCCCCAGCATTTT.

The chain joins TRBV18 to TRBJ1-6; D might be TRBD1 (5 bases). The V end was cut by 3 bases, the J end by 13 bases, with 10 bases between. The CDR3 runs to 12 residues. Per germline, CDR1 KGHSH and CDR2 LQKENI. In DNA form, the CDR3 reads TGTGCCAGCTCACCTTCGGAGGGGCCCCTCCACTTT. It translates to CASSPSEGPLHF. The entire variable domain, with the rest obtained from reference TRBV18 and TRBJ1-6, is as follows: NAGVMQNPRHLVRRRGQEARLRCSPMKGHSHVYWYRQLPEEGLKFMVYLQKENIIDESGMPKERFSAEFPKEGPSILRIQQVVRGDSAAYFCASSPSEGPLHFGNGTRLTVT.

This rearrangement joins TRBV20-1 to TRBJ1-1; 7 nucleotides agree with TRBD1. Germline trimming cut 5 bases from V and 2 bases from J; bases unmatched to any gene: 14. The CDR3 is 16 residues long. CDR1 and CDR2 from the germline V gene are DFQATT and SNEGSKA (reference sequence). The CDR3 region has the DNA TGCAGTGCTCTCACCGGGACAGCTCCTAGAAACACTGAAGCTTTCTTT. Protein product: CSALTGTAPRNTEAFF.

The rearrangement links TRBV28 to TRBJ2-4, with D unclear. Between the trimmed V and J ends, which lost 5 bases and 6 bases, there was a span of 8 bases. The CDR3 loop spans 12 amino acids. Germline V lookup: CDR1 MDHEN, CDR2 SYDVKM. Here the CDR3 reads CASSVMLNIQYF. Here the CDR3 DNA reads TGTGCCAGCAGTGTAATGCTAAACATTCAGTACTTC.

The chain combines TRBV4-2 with TRBJ2-3; no definite D call. V lost 0 bases to trimming and J lost 2 bases, with 6 bases between them. The germline CDR1 and CDR2 sequences are LGHNA and YNFKEQ. The CDR3 runs to 14 residues. The CDR3 sequence is CASSQDIPTDTQYF. The CDR3 DNA reads TGTGCCAGCAGCCAAGATATCCCCACAGATACGCAGTATTTT.